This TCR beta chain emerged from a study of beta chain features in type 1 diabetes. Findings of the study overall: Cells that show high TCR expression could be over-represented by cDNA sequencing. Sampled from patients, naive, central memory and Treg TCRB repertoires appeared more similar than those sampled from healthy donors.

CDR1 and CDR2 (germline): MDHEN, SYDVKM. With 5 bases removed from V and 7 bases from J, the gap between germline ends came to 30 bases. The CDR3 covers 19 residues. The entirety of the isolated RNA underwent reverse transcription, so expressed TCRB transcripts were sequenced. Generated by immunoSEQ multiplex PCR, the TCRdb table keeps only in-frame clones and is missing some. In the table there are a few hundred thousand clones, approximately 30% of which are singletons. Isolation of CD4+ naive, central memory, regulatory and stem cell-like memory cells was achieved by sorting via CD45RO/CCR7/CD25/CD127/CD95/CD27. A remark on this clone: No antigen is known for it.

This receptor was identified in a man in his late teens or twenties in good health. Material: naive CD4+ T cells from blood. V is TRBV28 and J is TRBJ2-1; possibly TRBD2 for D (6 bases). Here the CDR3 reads CASSQDILGLSGLENEQFF. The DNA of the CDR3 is TGTGCCAGCAGTCAGGACATCCTGGGGCTAAGCGGGTTAGAGAATGAGCAGTTCTTC.